This is a list of T cell receptor beta chains from one sample in a study of T cells in narcolepsy. Clones were sequenced by immunoSEQ multiplex PCR, and TCRdb holds only the in-frame ones, with some missing. Here the sample spans tens of thousands of clones, 83% being singletons. Sequences were obtained from memory (CD45RA-) CD4+ T cells from blood. These receptors originate from a human donor in good health. CDR3s include the opening cysteine and the closing phenylalanine or tryptophan.

J gene: TRBJ2-5; CDR3 length: 14; V gene: TRBV7-2; CDR3 protein: CASSPFRAQETQYF
J gene: TRBJ2-7; CDR3 length: 12; V gene: TRBV7-6; CDR3 protein: CASSDDIYEQYF
J gene: TRBJ2-3; CDR3 length: 13; V gene: TRBV5-1; CDR3 protein: CASSRTDRDTQYF
J gene: TRBJ1-1; CDR3 length: 10; V gene: TRBV6-1; CDR3 protein: CASQTTEAFF
J gene: TRBJ1-1; CDR3 length: 15; V gene: TRBV7-9; CDR3 protein: CASSLGTGMNTEAFF
J gene: TRBJ2-3; CDR3 length: 12; V gene: TRBV10-3; CDR3 protein: CASLGIGDTQYF
J gene: TRBJ1-4; CDR3 length: 14; V gene: TRBV5-4; CDR3 protein: CASRSTGGDEKLFF
J gene: TRBJ2-7; CDR3 length: 10; V gene: TRBV29-1; CDR3 protein: CSALYKVQYF
J gene: TRBJ1-2; CDR3 length: 14; V gene: TRBV5-3; CDR3 protein: CASSLGRGNYGYTF
J gene: TRBJ2-4; CDR3 length: 17; V gene: TRBV19; CDR3 protein: CASSIGSTSGAKNIQYF
J gene: TRBJ1-1; CDR3 length: 12; V gene: TRBV29-1; CDR3 protein: CSVGFANTEAFF
J gene: TRBJ1-5; CDR3 length: 16; V gene: TRBV9; CDR3 protein: CASSVAPGGLNQPQHF
J gene: TRBJ2-1; CDR3 length: 22; V gene: TRBV28; CDR3 protein: CASSLSSPGRAEAGTRYNEQFF
J gene: TRBJ1-2; CDR3 length: 17; V gene: TRBV2; CDR3 protein: CASSLAPDSLHNYGYTF
J gene: TRBJ1-2; CDR3 length: 11; V gene: TRBV20-1; CDR3 protein: CSASKGHGYTF
J gene: TRBJ2-1; CDR3 length: 13; V gene: TRBV27; CDR3 protein: CASSTSGTTLQFF
J gene: TRBJ1-5; CDR3 length: 16; V gene: TRBV6-5; CDR3 protein: CASSYSGAASNQPQHF
J gene: TRBJ2-3; CDR3 length: 14; V gene: TRBV28; CDR3 protein: CASSRPTTADTQYF
J gene: TRBJ2-2; CDR3 length: 18; V gene: TRBV5-1; CDR3 protein: CASSYDPVGTGNTGELFF
J gene: TRBJ2-7; CDR3 length: 13; V gene: TRBV6-1; CDR3 protein: CASTSTLTGEQYF
J gene: TRBJ2-7; CDR3 length: 17; V gene: TRBV25-1; CDR3 protein: CASSETSGTLYSYEQYF
J gene: TRBJ2-7; CDR3 length: 13; V gene: TRBV30; CDR3 protein: CVWKSVRRYEQYF
J gene: TRBJ1-4; CDR3 length: 14; V gene: TRBV5-5; CDR3 protein: CASSLMGFDEKLFF
J gene: TRBJ2-2; CDR3 length: 16; V gene: TRBV11-2; CDR3 protein: CASSTLQVIHTGELFF
J gene: TRBJ1-6; CDR3 length: 15; V gene: TRBV18; CDR3 protein: CASSPGSSYNSPLHF
J gene: TRBJ2-1; CDR3 length: 14; V gene: TRBV25-1; CDR3 protein: CASNADGSYNEQFF
J gene: TRBJ1-5; CDR3 length: 13; V gene: TRBV28; CDR3 protein: CASSLSINQPQHF
J gene: TRBJ1-5; CDR3 length: 14; V gene: TRBV5-1; CDR3 protein: CASSPGGTGQPQHF
J gene: TRBJ1-1; CDR3 length: 16; V gene: TRBV9; CDR3 protein: CASSVATGGANTEAFF
J gene: TRBJ1-5; CDR3 length: 14; V gene: TRBV7-9; CDR3 protein: CASSLGQANQPQHF
J gene: TRBJ1-4; CDR3 length: 14; V gene: TRBV19; CDR3 protein: CASSISQGREKLFF
J gene: TRBJ2-1; CDR3 length: 17; V gene: TRBV4-2; CDR3 protein: CASSQVGGSSSYNEQFF
J gene: TRBJ1-5; CDR3 length: 12; V gene: TRBV7-2; CDR3 protein: CASSSQSEGQHF
J gene: TRBJ1-2; CDR3 length: 19; V gene: TRBV28; CDR3 protein: CASSSPHEPLLKDSYGYTF
J gene: TRBJ2-3; CDR3 length: 15; V gene: TRBV10-1; CDR3 protein: CASSSSGASTDTQYF
J gene: TRBJ2-1; CDR3 length: 12; V gene: TRBV7-9; CDR3 protein: CASSELFREQFF
J gene: TRBJ2-7; CDR3 length: 15; V gene: TRBV5-1; CDR3 protein: CASSPGTSGGYEQYF
J gene: TRBJ1-2; CDR3 length: 14; V gene: TRBV7-9; CDR3 protein: CASSLRDRVDGYTF
J gene: TRBJ2-1; CDR3 length: 16; V gene: TRBV5-1; CDR3 protein: CASSPAGGNSYNEQFF
J gene: TRBJ1-6; CDR3 length: 15; V gene: TRBV5-1; CDR3 protein: CASSLDGSLYSPLHF
J gene: TRBJ2-3; CDR3 length: 14; V gene: TRBV6-1; CDR3 protein: CASSSRVVADTQYF
J gene: TRBJ2-2; CDR3 length: 16; V gene: TRBV7-2; CDR3 protein: CASSLGHRMNTGELFF
J gene: TRBJ2-5; CDR3 length: 15; V gene: TRBV7-6; CDR3 protein: CASSLVSVYGETQYF
J gene: TRBJ2-5; CDR3 length: 10; V gene: TRBV2; CDR3 protein: CASQQETQYF
J gene: TRBJ1-2; CDR3 length: 16; V gene: TRBV6-6; CDR3 protein: CASSSPRGQGNYGYTF
J gene: TRBJ2-2; CDR3 length: 15; V gene: TRBV5-4; CDR3 protein: CASSLGSGGTGELFF
J gene: TRBJ1-1; CDR3 length: 13; V gene: TRBV2; CDR3 protein: CASSETGGTEAFF
J gene: TRBJ1-6; CDR3 length: 16; V gene: TRBV25-1; CDR3 protein: CATLRGPLVYNSPLHF
J gene: TRBJ2-5; CDR3 length: 13; V gene: TRBV28; CDR3 protein: CASNPTLKETQYF
J gene: TRBJ2-4; CDR3 length: 14; V gene: TRBV6-5; CDR3 protein: CASSQGLAKNIQYF
J gene: TRBJ2-1; CDR3 length: 16; V gene: TRBV21-1; CDR3 protein: CASSRRDTDRDNEQFF
J gene: TRBJ2-3; CDR3 length: 11; V gene: TRBV20-1; CDR3 protein: CSASITDTQYF
J gene: TRBJ1-1; CDR3 length: 15; V gene: TRBV5-1; CDR3 protein: CASSLAGGRNTEAFF
J gene: TRBJ1-4; CDR3 length: 11; V gene: TRBV30; CDR3 protein: CAWSVSRELFF
J gene: TRBJ2-3; CDR3 length: 15; V gene: TRBV11-3; CDR3 protein: CASSLSSGAEDTQYF